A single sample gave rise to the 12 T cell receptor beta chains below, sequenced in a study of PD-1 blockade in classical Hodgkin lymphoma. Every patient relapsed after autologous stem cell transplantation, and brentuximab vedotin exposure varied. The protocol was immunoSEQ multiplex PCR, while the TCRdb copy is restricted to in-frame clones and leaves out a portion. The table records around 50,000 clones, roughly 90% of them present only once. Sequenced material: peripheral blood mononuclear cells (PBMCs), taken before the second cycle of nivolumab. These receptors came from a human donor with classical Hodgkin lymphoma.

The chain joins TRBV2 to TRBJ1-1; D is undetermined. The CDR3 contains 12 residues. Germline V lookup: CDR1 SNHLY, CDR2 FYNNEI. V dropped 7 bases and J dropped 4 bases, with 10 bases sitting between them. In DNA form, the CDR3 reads TGTGCCAGCACCGGGAGAGGCACTGAAGCTTTCTTT. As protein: CASTGRGTEAFF.

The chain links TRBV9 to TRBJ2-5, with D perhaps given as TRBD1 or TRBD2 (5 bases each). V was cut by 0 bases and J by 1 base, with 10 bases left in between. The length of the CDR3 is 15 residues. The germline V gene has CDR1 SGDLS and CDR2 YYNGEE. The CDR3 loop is CASSVDPGPQETQYF. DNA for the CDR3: TGTGCCAGCAGCGTAGATCCGGGACCCCAAGAGACCCAGTACTTC. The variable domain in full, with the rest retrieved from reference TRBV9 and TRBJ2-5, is DSGVTQTPKHLITATGQRVTLRCSPRSGDLSVYWYQQSLDQGLQFLIQYYNGEERAKGNILERFSAQQFPDLHSELNLSSLELGDSALYFCASSVDPGPQETQYFGPGTRLLVL.

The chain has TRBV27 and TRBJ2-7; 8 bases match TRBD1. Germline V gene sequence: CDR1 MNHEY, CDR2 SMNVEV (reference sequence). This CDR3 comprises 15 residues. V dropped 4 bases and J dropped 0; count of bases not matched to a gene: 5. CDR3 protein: CASSSGQGSSYEQYF. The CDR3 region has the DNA TGTGCCAGCAGTTCCGGACAGGGAAGCTCCTACGAGCAGTACTTC.

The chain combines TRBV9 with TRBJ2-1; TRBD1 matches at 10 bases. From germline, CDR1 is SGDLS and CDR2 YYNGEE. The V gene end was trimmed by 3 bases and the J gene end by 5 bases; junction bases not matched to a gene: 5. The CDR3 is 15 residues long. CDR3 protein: CASSAGQGKDNEQFF. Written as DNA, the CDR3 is TGTGCCAGCAGCGCGGGACAGGGGAAAGACAATGAGCAGTTCTTC. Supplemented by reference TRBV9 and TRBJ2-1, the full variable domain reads DSGVTQTPKHLITATGQRVTLRCSPRSGDLSVYWYQQSLDQGLQFLIQYYNGEERAKGNILERFSAQQFPDLHSELNLSSLELGDSALYFCASSAGQGKDNEQFFGPGTRLTVL.

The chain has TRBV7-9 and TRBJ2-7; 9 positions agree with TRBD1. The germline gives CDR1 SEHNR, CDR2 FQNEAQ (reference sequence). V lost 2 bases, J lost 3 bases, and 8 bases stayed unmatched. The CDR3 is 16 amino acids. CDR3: CASSLLPGQGRYEQYF. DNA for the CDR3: TGTGCCAGCAGCTTACTCCCGGGACAGGGCCGCTACGAGCAGTACTTC. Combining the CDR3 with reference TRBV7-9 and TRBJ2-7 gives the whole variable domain DTGVSQNPRHKITKRGQNVTFRCDPISEHNRLYWYRQTLGQGPEFLTYFQNEAQLEKSRLLSDRFSAERPKGSFSTLEIQRTEQGDSAMYLCASSLLPGQGRYEQYFGPGTRLTVT.

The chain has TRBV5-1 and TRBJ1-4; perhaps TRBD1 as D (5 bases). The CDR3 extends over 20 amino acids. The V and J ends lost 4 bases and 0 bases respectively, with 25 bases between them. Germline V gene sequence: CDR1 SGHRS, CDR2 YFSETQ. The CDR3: CASSLSLGPGGFSTNEKLFF. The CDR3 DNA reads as TGCGCCAGCAGCCTGAGTCTGGGGCCCGGGGGTTTTTCAACTAATGAAAAACTGTTTTTT.

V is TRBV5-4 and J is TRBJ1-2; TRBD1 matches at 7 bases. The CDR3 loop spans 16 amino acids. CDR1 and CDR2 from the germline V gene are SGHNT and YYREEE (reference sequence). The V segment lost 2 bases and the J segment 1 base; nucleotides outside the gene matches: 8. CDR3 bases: TGTGCCAGCAGCTTTGAGGGGGCAGTGAGTAACTATGGCTACACCTTC. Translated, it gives CASSFEGAVSNYGYTF.

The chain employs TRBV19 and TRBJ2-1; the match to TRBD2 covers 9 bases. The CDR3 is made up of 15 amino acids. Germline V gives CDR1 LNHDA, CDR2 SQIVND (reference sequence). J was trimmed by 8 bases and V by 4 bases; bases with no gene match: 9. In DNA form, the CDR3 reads TGTGCCAGTAGTACGCCTGCGGGGGGGTTCGATGAGCAGTTCTTC. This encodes CASSTPAGGFDEQFF.

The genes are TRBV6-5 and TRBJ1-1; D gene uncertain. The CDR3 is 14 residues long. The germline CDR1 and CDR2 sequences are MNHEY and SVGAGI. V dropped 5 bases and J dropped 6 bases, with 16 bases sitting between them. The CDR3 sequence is CASSPRTGIAEAFF. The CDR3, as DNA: TGTGCCAGCAGTCCAAGGACGGGTATCGCTGAAGCTTTCTTT.

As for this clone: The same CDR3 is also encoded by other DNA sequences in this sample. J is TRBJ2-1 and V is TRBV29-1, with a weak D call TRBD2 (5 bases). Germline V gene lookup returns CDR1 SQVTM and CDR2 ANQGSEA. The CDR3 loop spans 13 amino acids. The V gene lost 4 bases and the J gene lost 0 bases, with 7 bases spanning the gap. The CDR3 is CSVGGSSYNEQFF. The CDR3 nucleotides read TGCAGCGTTGGAGGGAGCTCCTACAATGAGCAGTTCTTC.

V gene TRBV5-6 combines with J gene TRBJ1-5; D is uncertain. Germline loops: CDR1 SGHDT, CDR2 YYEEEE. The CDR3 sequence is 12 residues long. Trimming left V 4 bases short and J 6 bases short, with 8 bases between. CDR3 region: CASSGSGQPQHF. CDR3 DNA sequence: TGTGCCAGCAGCGGGTCTGGTCAGCCCCAGCATTTT. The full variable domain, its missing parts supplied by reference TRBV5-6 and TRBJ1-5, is DAGVTQSPTHLIKTRGQQVTLRCSPKSGHDTVSWYQQALGQGPQFIFQYYEEEERQRGNFPDRFSGHQFPNYSSELNVNALLLGDSALYLCASSGSGQPQHFGDGTRLSIL.

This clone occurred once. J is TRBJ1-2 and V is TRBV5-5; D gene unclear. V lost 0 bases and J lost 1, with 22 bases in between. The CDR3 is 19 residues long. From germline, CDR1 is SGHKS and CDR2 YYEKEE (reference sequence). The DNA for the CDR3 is TGTGCCAGCAGCTTGGAGGCGTTACCTGGGTCTCGGGGTAACTATGGCTACACCTTC. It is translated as CASSLEALPGSRGNYGYTF. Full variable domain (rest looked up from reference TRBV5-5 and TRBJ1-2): DAGVTQSPTHLIKTRGQQVTLRCSPISGHKSVSWYQQVLGQGPQFIFQYYEKEERGRGNFPDRFSARQFPNYSSELNVNALLLGDSALYLCASSLEALPGSRGNYGYTFGSGTRLTVV.